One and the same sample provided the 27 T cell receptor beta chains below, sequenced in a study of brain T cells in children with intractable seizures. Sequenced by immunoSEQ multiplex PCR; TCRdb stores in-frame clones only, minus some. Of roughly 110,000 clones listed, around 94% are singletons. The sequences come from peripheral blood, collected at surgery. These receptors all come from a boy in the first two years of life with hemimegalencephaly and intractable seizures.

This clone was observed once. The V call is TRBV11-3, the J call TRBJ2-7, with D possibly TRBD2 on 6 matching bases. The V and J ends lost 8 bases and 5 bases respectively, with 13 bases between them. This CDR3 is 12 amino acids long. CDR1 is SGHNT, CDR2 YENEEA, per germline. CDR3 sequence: CASSGVEDEQYF. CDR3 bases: TGTGCCAGCTCGGGAGTCGAGGACGAGCAGTACTTC. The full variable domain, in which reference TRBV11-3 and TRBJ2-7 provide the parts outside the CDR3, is EAGVVQSPRYKIIEKKQPVAFWCNPISGHNTLYWYLQNLGQGPELLIRYENEEAVDDSQLPKDRFSAERLKGVDSTLKIQPAELGDSAVYLCASSGVEDEQYFGPGTRLTVT.

The CDR3 is CASSTRTGNTEAFF. The CDR3 bases are TGCGCCAGCAGCACCCGGACGGGAAACACTGAAGCTTTCTTT. The rearrangement uses TRBV4-1 and TRBJ1-1; no clear D gene. The CDR3 is made up of 14 amino acids. The V end was cut by 5 bases, the J end by 2 bases, with 12 bases between. Germline-derived CDR1 and CDR2 are MGHRA and YSYEKL.

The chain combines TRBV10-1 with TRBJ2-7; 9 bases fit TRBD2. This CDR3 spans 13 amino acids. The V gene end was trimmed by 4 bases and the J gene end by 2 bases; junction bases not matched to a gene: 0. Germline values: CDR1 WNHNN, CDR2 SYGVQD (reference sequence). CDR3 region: CASSGTSAYEQYF. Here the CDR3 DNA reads TGCGCCAGCAGTGGGACTAGCGCCTACGAGCAGTACTTC.

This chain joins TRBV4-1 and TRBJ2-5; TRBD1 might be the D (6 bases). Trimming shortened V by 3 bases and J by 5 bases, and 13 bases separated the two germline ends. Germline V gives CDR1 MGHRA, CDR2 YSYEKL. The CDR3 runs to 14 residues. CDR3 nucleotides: TGCGCCAGCAGCCAGGGCCAGGGGACGGAGACCCAGTACTTC. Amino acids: CASSQGQGTETQYF.

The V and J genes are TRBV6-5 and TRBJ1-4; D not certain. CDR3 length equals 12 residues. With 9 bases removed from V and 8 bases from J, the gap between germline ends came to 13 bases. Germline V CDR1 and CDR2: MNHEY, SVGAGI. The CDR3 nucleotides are TGTGCCAGGATGGGTACTGGGGAAAAACTGTTTTTT. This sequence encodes CARMGTGEKLFF.

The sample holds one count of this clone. CDR3 sequence (DNA): TGTGCCAGCAGCTTGACTAGCGGGAATACGCAGTATTTT. It yields the protein CASSLTSGNTQYF. The genes are TRBV5-6 and TRBJ2-3; 10 bases agree with TRBD2. In germline, CDR1 is SGHDT, CDR2 YYEEEE. Trimming cost V 1 base and J 7 bases; bases outside gene matches: 0. The length of the CDR3 is 13 residues.

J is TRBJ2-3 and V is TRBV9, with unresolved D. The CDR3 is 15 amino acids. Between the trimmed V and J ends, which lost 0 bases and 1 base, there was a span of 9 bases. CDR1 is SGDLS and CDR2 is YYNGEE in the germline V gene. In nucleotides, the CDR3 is TGTGCCAGCAGCGTAGCTGCAGTCGGCACAGATACGCAGTATTTT. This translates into CASSVAAVGTDTQYF.

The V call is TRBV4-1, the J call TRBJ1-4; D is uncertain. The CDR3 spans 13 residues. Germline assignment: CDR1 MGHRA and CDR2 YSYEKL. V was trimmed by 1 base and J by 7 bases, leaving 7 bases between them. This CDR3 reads CASSQVLGEKLFF. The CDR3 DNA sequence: TGCGCCAGCAGCCAAGTTTTGGGTGAAAAACTGTTTTTT.

The CDR3 DNA reads as TGTGCCAGCAGATGGGGCGGGTCCTACGAGCAGTACTTC. Protein product: CASRWGGSYEQYF. The chain employs TRBV12-3 or TRBV12-4 and TRBJ2-7, with D perhaps assigned TRBD1 or TRBD2 (5 bases each). Trimming cost V 6 bases and J 1 base, with 10 bases left between them. There are 13 residues in the CDR3.

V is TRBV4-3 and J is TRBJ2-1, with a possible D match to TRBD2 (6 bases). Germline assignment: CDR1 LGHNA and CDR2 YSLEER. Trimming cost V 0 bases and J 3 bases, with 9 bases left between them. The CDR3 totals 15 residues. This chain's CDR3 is CASSQDNSGYNEQFF. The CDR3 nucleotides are TGCGCCAGCAGCCAAGATAATAGCGGCTACAATGAGCAGTTCTTC.

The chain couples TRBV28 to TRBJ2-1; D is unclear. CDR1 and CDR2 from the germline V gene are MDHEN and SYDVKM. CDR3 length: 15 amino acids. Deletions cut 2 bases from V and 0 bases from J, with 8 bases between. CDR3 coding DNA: TGTGCCAGCAGTTTACTGGGGTTCTCCTACAATGAGCAGTTCTTC. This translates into CASSLLGFSYNEQFF.

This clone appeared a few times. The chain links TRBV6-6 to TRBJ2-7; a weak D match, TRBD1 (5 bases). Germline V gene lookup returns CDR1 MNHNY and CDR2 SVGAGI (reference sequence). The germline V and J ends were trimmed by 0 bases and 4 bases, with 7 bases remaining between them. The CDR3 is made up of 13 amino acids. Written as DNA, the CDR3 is TGTGCCAGCAGTTACTCCCAGGGATACGAGCAGTACTTC. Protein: CASSYSQGYEQYF.

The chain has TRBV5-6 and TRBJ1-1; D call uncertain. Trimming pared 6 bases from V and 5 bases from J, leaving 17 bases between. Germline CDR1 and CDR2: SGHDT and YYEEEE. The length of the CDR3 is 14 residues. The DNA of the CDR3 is TGTGCCAGCATCGCAAGGAAGGGAGGAACTGAAGCTTTCTTT. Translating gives CASIARKGGTEAFF.

The CDR3 DNA sequence: TGTGCCAGCAGTCGGCAGGGGAGGACCGGGGAGCTGTTTTTT. Protein: CASSRQGRTGELFF. This chain connects TRBV28 to TRBJ2-2; D may match TRBD1 or TRBD2 (6 bases each). In germline, CDR1 is MDHEN, CDR2 SYDVKM. CDR3 length equals 14 residues. Trimming removed 5 bases from V and 5 bases from J, with 12 bases in between.

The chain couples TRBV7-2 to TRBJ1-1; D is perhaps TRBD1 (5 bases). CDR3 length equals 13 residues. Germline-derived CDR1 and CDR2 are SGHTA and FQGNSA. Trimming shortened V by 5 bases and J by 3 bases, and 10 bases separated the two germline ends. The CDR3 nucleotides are TGTGCCAGCAGCCCCAGGGTTTACACTGAAGCTTTCTTT. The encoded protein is CASSPRVYTEAFF.

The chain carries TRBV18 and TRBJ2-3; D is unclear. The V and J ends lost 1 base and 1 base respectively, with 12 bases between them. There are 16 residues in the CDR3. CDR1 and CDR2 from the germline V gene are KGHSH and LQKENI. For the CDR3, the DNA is TGTGCCAGCTCACCACGCGGTGGACGGGGCACAGATACGCAGTATTTT. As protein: CASSPRGGRGTDTQYF.

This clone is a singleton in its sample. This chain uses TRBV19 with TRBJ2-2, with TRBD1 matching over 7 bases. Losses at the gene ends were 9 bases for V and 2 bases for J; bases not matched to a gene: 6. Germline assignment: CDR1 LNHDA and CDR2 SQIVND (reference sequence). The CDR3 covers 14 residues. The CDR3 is CASGTAYNTGELFF. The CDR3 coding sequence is TGTGCCAGCGGGACAGCCTATAACACCGGGGAGCTGTTTTTT.

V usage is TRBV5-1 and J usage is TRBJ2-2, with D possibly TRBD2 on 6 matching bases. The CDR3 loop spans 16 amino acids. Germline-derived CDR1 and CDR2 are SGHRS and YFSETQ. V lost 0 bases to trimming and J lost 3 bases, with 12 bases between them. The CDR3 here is CASSLGGSGYTGELFF. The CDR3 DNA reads TGCGCCAGCAGCTTGGGAGGTAGCGGCTACACCGGGGAGCTGTTTTTT.

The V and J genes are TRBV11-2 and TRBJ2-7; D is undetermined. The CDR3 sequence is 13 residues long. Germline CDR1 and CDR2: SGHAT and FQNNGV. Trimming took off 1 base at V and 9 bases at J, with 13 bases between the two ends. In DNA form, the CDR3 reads TGTGCCAGCAGCTTAGCCCTAAGACCGCTGCAGTACTTC. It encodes CASSLALRPLQYF.

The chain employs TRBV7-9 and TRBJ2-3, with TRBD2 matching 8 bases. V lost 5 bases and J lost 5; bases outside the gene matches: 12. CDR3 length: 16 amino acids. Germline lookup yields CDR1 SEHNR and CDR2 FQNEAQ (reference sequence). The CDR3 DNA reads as TGTGCCAGCAGCGTCGGGGGGGTTAGTCTCGGAGATACGCAGTATTTT. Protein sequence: CASSVGGVSLGDTQYF. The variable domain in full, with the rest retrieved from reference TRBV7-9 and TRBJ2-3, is DTGVSQNPRHKITKRGQNVTFRCDPISEHNRLYWYRQTLGQGPEFLTYFQNEAQLEKSRLLSDRFSAERPKGSFSTLEIQRTEQGDSAMYLCASSVGGVSLGDTQYFGPGTRLTVL.

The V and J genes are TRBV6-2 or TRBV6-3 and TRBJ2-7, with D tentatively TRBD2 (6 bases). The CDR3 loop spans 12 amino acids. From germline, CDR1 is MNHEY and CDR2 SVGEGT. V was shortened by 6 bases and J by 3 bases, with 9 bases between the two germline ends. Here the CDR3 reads CASSLGGYEQYF. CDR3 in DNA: TGTGCCAGCAGCCTCGGGGGCTACGAGCAGTACTTC.

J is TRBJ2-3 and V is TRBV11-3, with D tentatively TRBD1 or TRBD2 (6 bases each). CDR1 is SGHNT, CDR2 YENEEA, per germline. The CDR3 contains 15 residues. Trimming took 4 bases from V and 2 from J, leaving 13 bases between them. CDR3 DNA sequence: TGTGCCAGCAGCTCAGGGGCGGGGACCACAGATACGCAGTATTTT. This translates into CASSSGAGTTDTQYF.

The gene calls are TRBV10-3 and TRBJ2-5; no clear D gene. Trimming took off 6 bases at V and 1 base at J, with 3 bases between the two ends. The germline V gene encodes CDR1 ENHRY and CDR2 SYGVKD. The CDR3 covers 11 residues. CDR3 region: CAIRAQETQYF. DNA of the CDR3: TGTGCCATCAGGGCCCAAGAGACCCAGTACTTC.

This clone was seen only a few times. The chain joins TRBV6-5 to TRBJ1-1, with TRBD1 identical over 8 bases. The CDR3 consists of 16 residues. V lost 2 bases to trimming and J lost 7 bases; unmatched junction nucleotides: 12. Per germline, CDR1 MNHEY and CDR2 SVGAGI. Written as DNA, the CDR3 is TGTGCCAGCAGTTACACGATCCCGGGACAGGTTAATGAAGCTTTCTTT. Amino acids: CASSYTIPGQVNEAFF.

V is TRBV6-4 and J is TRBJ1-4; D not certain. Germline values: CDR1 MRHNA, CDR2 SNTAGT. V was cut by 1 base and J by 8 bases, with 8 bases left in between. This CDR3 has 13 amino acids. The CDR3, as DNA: TGTGCCAGCAGTGACTTCGCGGGGGAAAAACTGTTTTTT. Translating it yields CASSDFAGEKLFF.

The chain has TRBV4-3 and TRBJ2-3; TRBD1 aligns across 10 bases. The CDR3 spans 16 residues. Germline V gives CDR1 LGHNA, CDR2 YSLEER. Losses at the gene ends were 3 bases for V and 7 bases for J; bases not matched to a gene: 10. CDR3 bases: TGCGCCAGCAGCCAGGGACAGGGGAGGGGCAGGTATACGCAGTATTTT. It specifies CASSQGQGRGRYTQYF.

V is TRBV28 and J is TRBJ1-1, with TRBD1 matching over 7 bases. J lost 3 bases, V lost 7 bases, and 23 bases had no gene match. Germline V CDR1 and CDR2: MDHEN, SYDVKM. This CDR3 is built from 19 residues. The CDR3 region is CASNPITTSSRQGYTEAFF. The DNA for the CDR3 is TGTGCCAGCAACCCAATCACCACTTCCTCTAGACAGGGTTACACTGAAGCTTTCTTT.